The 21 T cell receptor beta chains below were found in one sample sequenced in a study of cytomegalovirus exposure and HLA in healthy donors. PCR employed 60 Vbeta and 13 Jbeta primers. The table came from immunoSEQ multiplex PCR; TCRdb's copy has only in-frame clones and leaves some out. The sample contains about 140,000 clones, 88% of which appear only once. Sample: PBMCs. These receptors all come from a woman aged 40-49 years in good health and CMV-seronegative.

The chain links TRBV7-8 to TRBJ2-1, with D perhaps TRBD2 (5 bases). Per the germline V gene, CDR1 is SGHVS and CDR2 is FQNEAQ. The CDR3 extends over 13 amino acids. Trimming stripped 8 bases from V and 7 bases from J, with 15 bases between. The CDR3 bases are TGTGCCAGCCGAGAGGGATCGCGGAATGAGCAGTTCTTC. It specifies CASREGSRNEQFF.

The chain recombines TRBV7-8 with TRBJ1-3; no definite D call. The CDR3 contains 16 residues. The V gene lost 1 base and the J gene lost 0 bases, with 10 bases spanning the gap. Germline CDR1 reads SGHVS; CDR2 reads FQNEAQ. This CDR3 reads CASSLGAGSSGNTIYF. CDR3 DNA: TGTGCCAGCAGCTTAGGGGCGGGGAGCTCTGGAAACACCATATATTTT.

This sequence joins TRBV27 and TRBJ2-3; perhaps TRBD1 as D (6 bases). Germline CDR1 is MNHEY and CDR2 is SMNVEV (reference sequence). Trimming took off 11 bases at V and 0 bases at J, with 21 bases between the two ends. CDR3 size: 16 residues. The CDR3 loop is CALPGGTGKSTDTQYF. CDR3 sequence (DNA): TGTGCCCTGCCCGGCGGAACAGGGAAGAGCACAGATACGCAGTATTTT.

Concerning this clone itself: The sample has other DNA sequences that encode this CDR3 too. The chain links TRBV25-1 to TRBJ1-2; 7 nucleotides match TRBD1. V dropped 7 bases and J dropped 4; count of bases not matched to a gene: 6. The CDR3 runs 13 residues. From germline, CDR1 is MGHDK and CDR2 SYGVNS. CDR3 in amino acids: CASTSTGTYGYTF. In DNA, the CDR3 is TGTGCCAGCACGTCGACAGGGACCTATGGCTACACCTTC.

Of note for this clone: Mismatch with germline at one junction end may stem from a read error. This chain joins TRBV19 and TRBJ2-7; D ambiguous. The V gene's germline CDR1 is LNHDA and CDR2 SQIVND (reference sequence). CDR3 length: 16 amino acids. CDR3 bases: TGTGCCAGTAGTATAATGGGCCAGGTTTCTTCCTTCGAGCAGTACTTC. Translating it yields CASSIMGQVSSFEQYF.

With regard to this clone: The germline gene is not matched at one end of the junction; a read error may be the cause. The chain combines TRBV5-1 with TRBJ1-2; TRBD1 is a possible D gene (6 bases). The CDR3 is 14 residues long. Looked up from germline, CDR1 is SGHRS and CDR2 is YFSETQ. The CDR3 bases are TGCGCCAGCAGCTTTTCGGGGACGTCGGGGACACCGTACTTC. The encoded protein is CASSFSGTSGTPYF.

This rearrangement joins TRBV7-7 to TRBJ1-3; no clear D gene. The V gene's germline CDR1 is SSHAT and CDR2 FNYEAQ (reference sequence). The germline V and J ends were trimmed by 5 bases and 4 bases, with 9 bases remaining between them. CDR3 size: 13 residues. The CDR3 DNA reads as TGTGCCAGCAGCCCGTCGTCCGGAAACACCATATATTTT. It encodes CASSPSSGNTIYF.

CDR3 DNA sequence: TGTGCCAGCAGGACAACTAGCGCGGGAACCTACGAGCAGTACTTC. Translating it yields CASRTTSAGTYEQYF. The rearrangement links TRBV6-5 to TRBJ2-7; TRBD2 aligns across 7 bases. V lost 6 bases and J lost 2; bases outside the gene matches: 10. The CDR3 is 15 residues long. Per the germline V gene, CDR1 is MNHEY and CDR2 is SVGAGI.

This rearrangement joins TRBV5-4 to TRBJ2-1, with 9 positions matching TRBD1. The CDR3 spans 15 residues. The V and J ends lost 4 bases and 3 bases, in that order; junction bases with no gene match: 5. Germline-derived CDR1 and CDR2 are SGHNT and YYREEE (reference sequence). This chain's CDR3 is CASSGTGIGYNEQFF. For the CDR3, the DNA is TGTGCCAGCAGCGGGACAGGGATTGGCTACAATGAGCAGTTCTTC.

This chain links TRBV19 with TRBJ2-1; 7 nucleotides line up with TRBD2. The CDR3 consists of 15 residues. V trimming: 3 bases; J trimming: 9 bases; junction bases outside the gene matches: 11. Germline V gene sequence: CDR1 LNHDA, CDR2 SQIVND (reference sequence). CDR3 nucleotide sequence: TGTGCCAGTAGTATCGGACTAGACGCTAGGGGTGAGCAGTTCTTC. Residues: CASSIGLDARGEQFF. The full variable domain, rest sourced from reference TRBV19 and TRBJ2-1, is DGGITQSPKYLFRKEGQNVTLSCEQNLNHDAMYWYRQDPGQGLRLIYYSQIVNDFQKGDIAEGYSVSREKKESFPLTVTSAQKNPTAFYLCASSIGLDARGEQFFGPGTRLTVL.

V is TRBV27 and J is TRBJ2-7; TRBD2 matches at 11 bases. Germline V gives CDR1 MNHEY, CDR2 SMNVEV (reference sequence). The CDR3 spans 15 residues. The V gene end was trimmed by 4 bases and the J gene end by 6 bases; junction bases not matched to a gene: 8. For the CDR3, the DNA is TGTGCCAGCAGTTGGATTACTAGCGGGAGTAGCGAGCAGTACTTC. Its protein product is CASSWITSGSSEQYF.

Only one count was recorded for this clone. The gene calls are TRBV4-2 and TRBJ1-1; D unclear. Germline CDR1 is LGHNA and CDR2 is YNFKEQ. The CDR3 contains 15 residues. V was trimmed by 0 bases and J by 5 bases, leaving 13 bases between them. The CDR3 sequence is CASSQDSRIKTEAFF. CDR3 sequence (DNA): TGTGCCAGCAGCCAAGACAGCAGGATCAAGACTGAAGCTTTCTTT.

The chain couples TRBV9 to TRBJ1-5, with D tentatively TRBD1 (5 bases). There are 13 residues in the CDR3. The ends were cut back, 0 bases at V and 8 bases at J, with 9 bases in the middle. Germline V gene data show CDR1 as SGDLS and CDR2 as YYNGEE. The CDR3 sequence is CASSVVQVKPQHF. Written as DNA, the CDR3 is TGTGCCAGCAGCGTAGTACAGGTTAAGCCCCAGCATTTT.

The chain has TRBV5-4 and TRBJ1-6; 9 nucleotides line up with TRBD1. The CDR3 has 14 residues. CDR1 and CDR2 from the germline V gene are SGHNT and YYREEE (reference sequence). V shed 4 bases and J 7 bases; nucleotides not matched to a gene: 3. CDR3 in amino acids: CASSIGTGNSPLHF. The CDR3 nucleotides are TGTGCCAGCAGCATCGGGACAGGGAATTCACCCCTCCACTTT.

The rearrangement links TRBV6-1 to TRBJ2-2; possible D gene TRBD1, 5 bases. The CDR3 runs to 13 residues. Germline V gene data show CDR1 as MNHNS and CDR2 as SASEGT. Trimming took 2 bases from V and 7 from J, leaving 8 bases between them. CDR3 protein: CASSETGSGELFF. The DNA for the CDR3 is TGTGCCAGCAGTGAAACAGGCAGCGGGGAGCTGTTTTTT.

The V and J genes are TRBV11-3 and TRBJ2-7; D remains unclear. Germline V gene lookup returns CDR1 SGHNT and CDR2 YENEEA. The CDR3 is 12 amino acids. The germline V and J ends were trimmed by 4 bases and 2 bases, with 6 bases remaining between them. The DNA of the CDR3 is TGTGCCAGCAGCTCCGACACCTACGAGCAGTACTTC. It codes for CASSSDTYEQYF. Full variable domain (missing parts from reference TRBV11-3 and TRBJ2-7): EAGVVQSPRYKIIEKKQPVAFWCNPISGHNTLYWYLQNLGQGPELLIRYENEEAVDDSQLPKDRFSAERLKGVDSTLKIQPAELGDSAVYLCASSSDTYEQYFGPGTRLTVT.

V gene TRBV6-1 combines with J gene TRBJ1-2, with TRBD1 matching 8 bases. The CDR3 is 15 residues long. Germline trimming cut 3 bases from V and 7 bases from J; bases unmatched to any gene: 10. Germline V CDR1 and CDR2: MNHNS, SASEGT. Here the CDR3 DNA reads TGTGCCAGCAGTGAGCAGGGGGCAGGATCTGGTGGCTACACCTTC. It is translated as CASSEQGAGSGGYTF.

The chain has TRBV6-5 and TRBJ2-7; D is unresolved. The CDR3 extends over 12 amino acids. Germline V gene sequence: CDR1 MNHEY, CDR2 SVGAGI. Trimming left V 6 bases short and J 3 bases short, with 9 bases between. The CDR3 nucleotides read TGTGCCAGCAGACGGGTCGGCTACGAGCAGTACTTC. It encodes CASRRVGYEQYF.

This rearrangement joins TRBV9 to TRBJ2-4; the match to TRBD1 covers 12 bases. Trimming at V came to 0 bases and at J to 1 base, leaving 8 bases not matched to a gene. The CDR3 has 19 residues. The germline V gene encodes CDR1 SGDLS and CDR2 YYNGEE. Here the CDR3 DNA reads TGTGCCAGCAGCGTAGAAGGGACAGGGGGCTTAGGGGCCAAAAACATTCAGTACTTC. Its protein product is CASSVEGTGGLGAKNIQYF.

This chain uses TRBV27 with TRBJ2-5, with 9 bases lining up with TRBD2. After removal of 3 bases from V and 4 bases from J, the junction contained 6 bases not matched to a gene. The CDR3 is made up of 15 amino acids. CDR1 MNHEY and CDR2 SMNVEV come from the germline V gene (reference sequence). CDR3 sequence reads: CASSLGSGRGETQYF. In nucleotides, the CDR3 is TGTGCCAGCAGTTTGGGTAGCGGGAGAGGAGAGACCCAGTACTTC.

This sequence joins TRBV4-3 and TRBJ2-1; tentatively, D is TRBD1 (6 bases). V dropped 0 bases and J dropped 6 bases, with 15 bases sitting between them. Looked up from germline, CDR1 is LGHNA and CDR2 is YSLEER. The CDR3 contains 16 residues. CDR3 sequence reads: CASSQDLAGDGNEQFF. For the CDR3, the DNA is TGCGCCAGCAGCCAAGATCTGGCAGGGGACGGCAATGAGCAGTTCTTC.